This T cell receptor (beta chain) appears in the sequencing data of a study of CD8 T cells in Susac syndrome. Study-wide results and caveats: CD4+ T cell repertoires in Susac syndrome exhibited no evidence of clonal expansion.

An input of about 0.5 to 1 ug of RNA was subjected to reverse transcription using random hexamers. Each CDR3 protein gets one entry after TCRdb re-called the immunoSEQ multiplex PCR reads with MiXCR. The profile covers some 200,000 distinct CDR3 sequences, with nearly 97% appearing a single time and approximately 0.1% taken by the ten largest. The V end lost 4 bases, the J end lost 3 bases, and 6 bases lay between the germline ends. This CDR3 is built from 12 residues. Germline V lookup: CDR1 SNHLY, CDR2 FYNNEI. As for this clonotype: Its antigen is not known.

J is TRBJ1-1 and V is TRBV2, with no clear D. This TCR was recovered from a human donor with Susac syndrome. Sequencing was carried out using CD4+ T cells from PBMCs. CDR3 sequence: CASSAQYTEAFF. The CDR3 bases are TGTGCCAGCAGTGCACAGTACACTGAAGCTTTCTTT.